This entry describes one TCR beta chain. This record comes from a study of shared clonotypes between healthy human individuals. This CDR3 spans 14 amino acids. Trimming pared 0 bases from V and 1 base from J, leaving 7 bases between. The V gene's germline CDR1 is SGHKS and CDR2 YYEKEE (reference sequence). Several immunoSEQ 96-well plates shared each subset's DNA, each plate a replicate. What was sequenced on ten immunoSEQ deep assay plates was unsorted PBMC DNA. Clones were read by immunoSEQ multiplex PCR, and TCRdb kept only the in-frame ones, dropping some. The sample holds about 530,000 clones, roughly 85% seen once. All donors were healthy HIV-negative adults lacking recent acute infections or vaccinations. Donors comprised only Caucasian adults living in Nashville, Tennessee.

The source is a woman in her thirties or forties in good health. Some clones in this sample may be carry-over from other donors' samples. The sequencing input was PBMCs. This rearrangement joins TRBV5-5 to TRBJ1-1, with D unresolved. DNA of the CDR3: TGTGCCAGCAGCTTGGTACCGGGGAACACTGAAGCTTTCTTT. Translating it yields CASSLVPGNTEAFF.